These T cell receptor beta chains were read from a single sample in a study of cytomegalovirus exposure and HLA in healthy donors. Only in-frame clones appear in the TCRdb table, and some are missing; sequencing was by immunoSEQ multiplex PCR. This repertoire shows about 160,000 clones, approximately 80% found once; its top ten account for about 10%. Sequences were obtained from PBMCs. These receptors all stem from a man in his forties or fifties in good health and CMV-seropositive. Each CDR3 is given with its conserved first and last residue. D genes are given only for firm matches. Clone size is stated in some rows and not others, as once, few, many or a class when expanded.

d_call: TRBD2; j_call: TRBJ2-1; cdr3_length: 15; v_call: TRBV29-1; clone_size: .; cdr3_aa: CSVVSGMGDYNEQFF; cdr3_nt: TGCAGCGTTGTGAGCGGGATGGGCGACTACAATGAGCAGTTCTTC
d_call: TRBD2; j_call: TRBJ2-1; cdr3_length: 15; v_call: TRBV7-9; clone_size: .; cdr3_aa: CASSPRASGPAGQFF; cdr3_nt: TGTGCCAGCAGCCCTAGGGCTAGCGGGCCAGCGGGGCAGTTCTTC
d_call: .; j_call: TRBJ2-7; cdr3_length: 15; v_call: TRBV4-3; clone_size: .; cdr3_aa: CASSQEVGGTYEQYF; cdr3_nt: TGCGCCAGCAGCCAAGAAGTAGGGGGAACCTACGAGCAGTACTTC
d_call: TRBD2; j_call: TRBJ2-1; cdr3_length: 18; v_call: TRBV9; clone_size: .; cdr3_aa: CASSVLPSGVSSYNEQFF; cdr3_nt: TGTGCCAGCAGCGTACTCCCTAGCGGGGTGAGCTCCTACAATGAGCAGTTCTTC
d_call: .; j_call: TRBJ2-5; cdr3_length: 14; v_call: TRBV6-5; clone_size: few; cdr3_aa: CASSYYNRAETQYF; cdr3_nt: TGTGCCAGCAGTTACTACAACAGGGCTGAGACCCAGTACTTC
d_call: TRBD2; j_call: TRBJ2-1; cdr3_length: 15; v_call: TRBV7-6; clone_size: once; cdr3_aa: CASSSEAGGPGEQFF; cdr3_nt: TGTGCCAGCAGCTCGGAAGCGGGGGGGCCTGGTGAGCAGTTCTTC
d_call: .; j_call: TRBJ2-5; cdr3_length: 15; v_call: TRBV5-1; clone_size: .; cdr3_aa: CASSVVGGSQETQYF; cdr3_nt: TGCGCCAGCAGTGTAGTGGGCGGGTCTCAAGAGACCCAGTACTTC
d_call: TRBD2; j_call: TRBJ2-1; cdr3_length: 16; v_call: TRBV11-3; clone_size: .; cdr3_aa: CASSLARGGRHNEQFF; cdr3_nt: TGTGCCAGCAGCTTAGCCCGGGGGGGCCGACACAATGAGCAGTTCTTC
d_call: .; j_call: TRBJ1-6; cdr3_length: 13; v_call: TRBV5-1; clone_size: .; cdr3_aa: CASSLDGNSPLHF; cdr3_nt: TGCGCCAGCAGCTTGGACGGTAATTCACCCCTCCACTTT
d_call: .; j_call: TRBJ1-4; cdr3_length: 15; v_call: TRBV4-1; clone_size: .; cdr3_aa: CASSLFQGSGEKLFF; cdr3_nt: TGCGCCAGCAGCCTCTTTCAGGGCTCGGGTGAAAAACTGTTTTTT